These 10 T cell receptor beta chains were all obtained from the same sample, sequenced in a study of shared clonotypes between healthy human individuals. TCRdb keeps only in-frame clones here, not all; method: immunoSEQ multiplex PCR. In the table there are 190,000 or so clones, 65% to 80% of which are singletons. The sample was memory CD4+ T cells sorted from blood. This sample's subset: CD45RA-negative fraction. These receptors all stem from a young man in good health.

This chain links TRBV7-9 with TRBJ2-7; tentative D call: TRBD2 (5 bases). Germline CDR1 SEHNR, CDR2 FQNEAQ (reference sequence). With 1 base removed from V and 3 bases from J, the gap between germline ends came to 13 bases. CDR3 size: 15 residues. The CDR3 bases are TGTGCCAGCAGCTTAGGTGGTAGCGCGTTCTACGAGCAGTACTTC. Its protein is CASSLGGSAFYEQYF. The full variable domain, in which reference TRBV7-9 and TRBJ2-7 provide the parts outside the CDR3, is DTGVSQNPRHKITKRGQNVTFRCDPISEHNRLYWYRQTLGQGPEFLTYFQNEAQLEKSRLLSDRFSAERPKGSFSTLEIQRTEQGDSAMYLCASSLGGSAFYEQYFGPGTRLTVT.

The chain joins TRBV7-2 to TRBJ1-3; D remains unclear. Trimming cost V 4 bases and J 0 bases, with 13 bases left between them. The germline gives CDR1 SGHTA, CDR2 FQGNSA. The CDR3 extends over 16 amino acids. CDR3 in DNA: TGTGCCAGCAGCTACAATTCACGGAACTCTGGAAACACCATATATTTT. It encodes CASSYNSRNSGNTIYF.

This chain links TRBV13 with TRBJ1-2; possible D gene TRBD1, 5 bases. Trimming cost V 5 bases and J 7 bases, with 17 bases left between them. Germline V gives CDR1 PRHDT, CDR2 FYEKMQ (reference sequence). The CDR3 runs to 14 residues. The CDR3 sequence: CASSQDTASGGYTF. CDR3 bases: TGTGCCAGCAGCCAGGACACGGCGTCGGGTGGCTACACCTTC.

The CDR3 nucleotides are TGCAGTGCCGTTGCCCGGGATACGCAGTATTTT. It specifies CSAVARDTQYF. The V and J genes are TRBV20-1 and TRBJ2-3; D ambiguous. There are 11 residues in the CDR3. Trimming took off 6 bases at V and 6 bases at J, with 10 bases between the two ends. Germline values: CDR1 DFQATT, CDR2 SNEGSKA (reference sequence).

The V gene is TRBV28, the J gene TRBJ2-6; D is uncertain. From germline, CDR1 is MDHEN and CDR2 SYDVKM. V was clipped by 6 bases and J by 3 bases, with 6 bases between them. The CDR3 covers 13 residues. The CDR3: CASSSYGANVLTF. The CDR3 coding sequence is TGTGCCAGCAGCTCCTATGGGGCCAACGTCCTGACTTTC. The variable domain in full, completed from reference TRBV28 and TRBJ2-6, reads DVKVTQSSRYLVKRTGEKVFLECVQDMDHENMFWYRQDPGLGLRLIYFSYDVKMKEKGDIPEGYSVSREKKERFSLILESASTNQTSMYLCASSSYGANVLTFGAGSRLTVL.

The V and J genes are TRBV25-1 and TRBJ1-1; D gene uncertain. The CDR3 spans 14 residues. Trimming cost V 5 bases and J 5 bases, with 15 bases left between them. Per the germline V gene, CDR1 is MGHDK and CDR2 is SYGVNS. CDR3: CASSTPGTLTEAFF. CDR3 sequence (DNA): TGTGCCAGCAGTACCCCAGGAACACTGACTGAAGCTTTCTTT.

The chain uses TRBV7-9 and TRBJ2-5, with 7 bases matching TRBD1. CDR1 is SEHNR, CDR2 FQNEAQ, per germline (reference sequence). V lost 5 bases, J lost 2 bases, and 8 bases stayed unmatched. This CDR3 comprises 15 residues. In nucleotides, the CDR3 is TGTGCCAGCAGCCTGGGGGACAGCAAACAAGAGACCCAGTACTTC. This sequence encodes CASSLGDSKQETQYF.

This chain uses TRBV5-6 with TRBJ2-7; D possibly corresponds to TRBD1 (7 bases). CDR1 SGHDT and CDR2 YYEEEE come from the germline V gene. The CDR3 totals 17 residues. With 3 bases removed from V and 0 bases from J, the gap between germline ends came to 19 bases. CDR3 in DNA: TGTGCCAGCAGCTGGGGCCAGGGGGGTTTAAGCTCCTACGAGCAGTACTTC. Translating it yields CASSWGQGGLSSYEQYF.

This clone came up once. The rearrangement links TRBV9 to TRBJ2-1, with D possibly TRBD1 on 6 matching bases. CDR3 length: 15 residues. The ends were cut back, 4 bases at V and 4 bases at J, with 15 bases in the middle. Germline values: CDR1 SGDLS, CDR2 YYNGEE. CDR3 bases: TGTGCCAGCAGCCCCAGGGACAACGGGTACAATGAGCAGTTCTTC. Its protein product is CASSPRDNGYNEQFF.

The chain uses TRBV2 and TRBJ1-1; D might be TRBD1 (5 bases). Germline V gives CDR1 SNHLY, CDR2 FYNNEI. This CDR3 has 12 amino acids. V lost 6 bases and J 10 bases, leaving 15 bases between the germline ends. CDR3 DNA sequence: TGTGCCAGCAGGGGGCGAGGGACTCGAGCTTTCTTT. Its protein is CASRGRGTRAFF.